This T cell receptor beta chain was recorded in a study of vaccination and CD4 T cells after COVID-19 (dated by TCRdb to the early 2020s). Regarding the study in general: Convalescent patients had a positive SARS-CoV-2 result on nasal swab PCR, and of these patients, nine had mild disease and one had severe disease. Post-COVID blood samples from convalescent patients were collected a median of 101 days after diagnosis, with a range of roughly 30 to 170 days. In the convalescent cohort there were six males and four females, among whom were two Hispanic individuals, seven Caucasians, two Asians and one multiracial person. In some eleven COVID-19 convalescent patients and a handful of infection-naive healthy vaccine recipients, researchers compared the spike-specific CD4+ TCR repertoire from before mRNA vaccination with the repertoire from after. Culture stimuli were overlapping spike peptide pools from SARS-CoV-2 and from the common cold coronaviruses HCoV-NL63, HCoV-OC43 and HCoV-229E. Control cultures received a CEFX viral epitope pool as the positive control, an HIV-1 Nef peptide pool as the negative control, or no peptide. The time from the second vaccine dose to post-vaccine blood sampling had a median of roughly 79 days and ranged from about 14 to 241 days. Participants got two doses of the Pfizer-BioNTech BNT162b2 vaccine (n=8) or two doses of the Moderna mRNA-1273 vaccine (n=2). Broad study findings and their caveats: The median count of SARS-CoV-2-reactive clonotypes went up from around 21 after infection to a few dozen after vaccination, although the change was not significant. In convalescent patients, a median approximately 89% of post-vaccine SARS-CoV-2-reactive clones were detected only after vaccination, suggesting vaccine-specific priming. Only a relatively small number of convalescent patients were included in the study, and early timepoints following natural infection were not analyzed. Nearly all vaccine-specific clones in convalescent patients (304 of 307) were mono-reactive for SARS-CoV-2 spike rather than cross-reactive with common cold coronaviruses.

The germline V gene (reference sequence) specifies MNHEY as CDR1 and SMNVEV as CDR2. From the cysteine up to the phenylalanine, the CDR3 has a length of 14 residues. The retained sequence is limited to the CDR3, 42 bases, with the frame set at the first base. The trim is 5 bases for V and 5 bases for J, with a gap of 10 bases between the germline ends. The sample's treatment or condition label, decoded: roughly 10-day PBMC culture with coronavirus spike peptide pools or control peptides (ViraFEST assay). The study used the ViraFEST assay, which expanded antigen-specific T cells with peptide pools and then identified expanded clonotypes by TCR sequencing. Positive SARS-CoV-2 PCR tests in the convalescent patients dated from March to December 2020, before Alpha, Beta and Delta variants emerged in the United States. Two million PBMCs per well were cultured in IMDM with roughly 5% human AB serum and 8 to 10 IU/ml IL-2, plus 10 ug/ml peptide pools. Half of the culture medium was replaced with fresh IL-2-containing medium on days 3 and 7. CD4+ T cells were isolated after about 10 days of culture through negative selection using the EasySep CD4+ T cell isolation kit. PBMCs were separated from whole blood using Ficoll-Paque Plus gradient centrifugation and then either used fresh or cryopreserved at -140C. Each culture condition was generally run in triplicate wells.

Libraries were prepared through PCR. DNA from cultured CD4+ T cells was subjected to TCR sequencing with the Oncomine TCR Beta short-read assay at the Johns Hopkins FTIC core. The QIAamp micro DNA kit was used to extract genomic DNA from the cultured CD4+ T cells. Oncomine TCR Beta libraries from cultured CD4+ T cells were pooled using unique dual indexes and sequenced on an Illumina iSeq 100. From the authors' description of their analysis: Non-productive sequences were removed, and CDR3s that did not start with C, did not end with F or W, or were shorter than 7 amino acids were discarded. Antigen-specific clonotypes were identified using the MANAFEST web application through comparison of peptide-stimulated wells with reference and other culture wells. For a clone to be called positive, the clone needed an FDR below 0.05, an odds ratio above 5, and a productive frequency above 0.1% in at least two of three replicate wells. Clonotypes that were significantly expanded in both SARS-CoV-2 spike wells and at least one common cold coronavirus spike condition were defined as cross-reactive. Levenshtein distances (stringdist) and unrooted phylogenetic trees (ape) in R version 3.6.1 were used to assess CDR3 homology. TCRdb applied fastp at Q25 and MiXCR to the public reads, then kept only in-frame beta chains. Every distinct CDR3 protein forms one entry, paired with its most common genes and DNA. For this entry, the V and J calls and clone size follow TCRdb and not the study's own pipeline. This sample has more than 15,000 distinct CDR3 sequences in its table, and 45% to 55% of those were observed once. Over 7.5% of the sample comes from the top ten.

This clonotype was seen a handful of times. Its antigen is still unknown. Base-call qualities are not available, and no considerably larger clone is one nucleotide away. The chain is assembled from TRBV27 and TRBJ1-6; no D gene can be assigned with confidence. Sequenced material: CD4+ T cells from blood, cultured in vitro. This TCR was sampled from a human donor who had recovered from COVID-19. The CDR3 reads CASSRAANNSPLHF. The nucleotide sequence is given as TGTGCCAGCAGTCGGGCAGCCAATAATTCACCCCTCCACTTT.